The sequence of this TCR beta chain was determined in a study of T cells in localized non-small cell lung cancer. Broader study findings: Blood T cell density predicted longer survival; adjacent-lung clonality, shorter. The study detected a median about 50 of the top 100 tumor clones in adjacent lung. Because researchers sequenced only one region of the tumor, heterogeneity is still possible.

This clone showed up just a few times. As yet, its antigen is unknown. Libraries were prepared by immunoSEQ multiplex PCR; TCRdb keeps only in-frame clonotypes and omits some of them. The sample holds around 26,000 clones, around 88% seen once. Germline V lookup: CDR1 SGHNT, CDR2 YYREEE (reference sequence). With 0 bases clipped from V and 9 bases from J, the junction kept 6 bases outside the gene matches. This CDR3 is 15 amino acids long. This specimen was peripheral blood mononuclear cells, taken before any cancer treatment. The gene calls are TRBV5-4 and TRBJ1-6; 7 nucleotides line up with TRBD1. This sequence originates from a woman aged 35 to 70 with stage III lung adenocarcinoma. CDR3 sequence (DNA): TGTGCCAGCAGCTTGGCCCAGGGGGACGGTTCACCCCTCCACTTT. This gives the protein CASSLAQGDGSPLHF.